This T cell receptor (beta chain) was documented in a study of blood T cell repertoires in COVID-19. This clone has just a few counts. This CDR3 spans 15 amino acids. The germline gives CDR1 SGHRS, CDR2 YFSETQ. Trimming left V 3 bases short and J 0 bases short, with 9 bases between. Clones were read by immunoSEQ multiplex PCR, and TCRdb kept only the in-frame ones, dropping some. The sample lists about 200,000 clones; about 88% were seen once. J is TRBJ2-2 and V is TRBV5-1; a possible D gene is TRBD1 (5 bases). The sequenced sample was peripheral blood. The receptor comes from a man aged 40-49 years with active or convalescent COVID-19. The CDR3 DNA reads as TGCGCCAGCAGCTCGACAGCTTCGAACACCGGGGAGCTGTTTTTT. This encodes CASSSTASNTGELFF.